These T cell receptor beta chains were read from a single sample in a study of control samples from healthy donors and cancer patients. Clones were sequenced by immunoSEQ multiplex PCR, and TCRdb holds only the in-frame ones, with some missing. The table includes about 180,000 clones, more than 80% detected once. Material for sequencing was blood. These receptors came from a man younger than 40 in good health. CDR3s include the opening cysteine and the closing phenylalanine or tryptophan. Each record gives: V gene, clone size, J gene, D gene, CDR3 DNA, CDR3 protein. D genes are given only for firm matches. The size of a clone is reported for some rows only, either as once, few or many, or as a class for expanded clones.

v_call: TRBV9
clone_size: .
j_call: TRBJ2-1
d_call: TRBD2
cdr3_nt: TGTGCCAGCAGCCCAGACGGTTGGAGCGGGGGGTACAATGAGCAGTTCTTC
cdr3_aa: CASSPDGWSGGYNEQFF

v_call: TRBV2
clone_size: .
j_call: TRBJ2-2
d_call: .
cdr3_nt: TGTGCCAGCAGTCGGACACCGAACACCGGGGAGCTGTTTTTT
cdr3_aa: CASSRTPNTGELFF

v_call: TRBV29-1
clone_size: .
j_call: TRBJ2-1
d_call: .
cdr3_nt: TGCAGCGTCCTCCCCGGCAATGAGCAGTTCTTC
cdr3_aa: CSVLPGNEQFF

v_call: TRBV20-1
clone_size: .
j_call: TRBJ1-5
d_call: .
cdr3_nt: TGCAGTGCTAGTTCCAGGAGAAATCAGCCCCAGCATTTT
cdr3_aa: CSASSRRNQPQHF

v_call: TRBV30
clone_size: .
j_call: TRBJ2-2
d_call: .
cdr3_nt: TGTGCCTGGAGCTGGTTTGGGGCCACCGGGGAGCTGTTTTTT
cdr3_aa: CAWSWFGATGELFF

v_call: TRBV30
clone_size: .
j_call: TRBJ1-1
d_call: .
cdr3_nt: TGTGCCTGGAGTGATAAAGCTGAAGCTTTCTTT
cdr3_aa: CAWSDKAEAFF

v_call: TRBV5-1
clone_size: .
j_call: TRBJ2-1
d_call: .
cdr3_nt: TGCGCCAGCAGCTTGGTTCAGCACTACAATGAGCAGTTCTTC
cdr3_aa: CASSLVQHYNEQFF

v_call: TRBV19
clone_size: few
j_call: TRBJ1-5
d_call: .
cdr3_nt: TGTGCCAGTAGTCCAGCCAGGGACAATCAGCCCCAGCATTTT
cdr3_aa: CASSPARDNQPQHF

v_call: TRBV27
clone_size: .
j_call: TRBJ2-3
d_call: .
cdr3_nt: TGTGCCAGCAGTTTTGCGGGGACCACAGATACGCAGTATTTT
cdr3_aa: CASSFAGTTDTQYF

v_call: TRBV23-1
clone_size: .
j_call: TRBJ1-4
d_call: .
cdr3_nt: TGCGCCAGCAGTCAATCCCGTACGCTTAATGAAAAACTGTTTTTT
cdr3_aa: CASSQSRTLNEKLFF

v_call: TRBV5-6
clone_size: .
j_call: TRBJ1-5
d_call: .
cdr3_nt: TGTGCCAGCAGCTTGGGCGGGGGCCAGCCCCAGCATTTT
cdr3_aa: CASSLGGGQPQHF

v_call: TRBV11-2
clone_size: .
j_call: TRBJ2-4
d_call: TRBD1
cdr3_nt: TGTGCCAGCAGAGGACAGGGAAGCATTCAGTACTTC
cdr3_aa: CASRGQGSIQYF

v_call: TRBV7-9
clone_size: .
j_call: TRBJ2-1
d_call: .
cdr3_nt: TGTGCCAGCAGCTTATCAGGGTATGAGCAGTTCTTC
cdr3_aa: CASSLSGYEQFF

v_call: TRBV19
clone_size: .
j_call: TRBJ2-5
d_call: TRBD2
cdr3_nt: TGTGCCAGTAGTATAGCGGGAGGACTGCAAGAGACCCAGTACTTC
cdr3_aa: CASSIAGGLQETQYF

v_call: TRBV5-1
clone_size: .
j_call: TRBJ1-2
d_call: .
cdr3_nt: TGCGCCAGCAGCTTGGCGGCGTCAGCAAACTATGGCTACACCTTC
cdr3_aa: CASSLAASANYGYTF

v_call: TRBV6-5
clone_size: .
j_call: TRBJ2-7
d_call: TRBD1
cdr3_nt: TGTGCCAGCAGTTTGACAGGGGGTTTGTACGAGCAGTACTTC
cdr3_aa: CASSLTGGLYEQYF

v_call: TRBV29-1
clone_size: .
j_call: TRBJ1-2
d_call: .
cdr3_nt: TGCAGCGTGTCCCCTGGGGGGGGAGGCTACACCTTC
cdr3_aa: CSVSPGGGGYTF

v_call: TRBV4-1
clone_size: once
j_call: TRBJ1-1
d_call: .
cdr3_nt: TGCGCCAGCAGCCAAATTTTGGGTCCGAACACTGAAGCTTTCTTT
cdr3_aa: CASSQILGPNTEAFF

v_call: TRBV6-5
clone_size: .
j_call: TRBJ2-7
d_call: .
cdr3_nt: TGTGCCAGCATCCCGATGGGATCCTACGAGCAGTACTTC
cdr3_aa: CASIPMGSYEQYF

v_call: TRBV5-1
clone_size: .
j_call: TRBJ1-3
d_call: TRBD1
cdr3_nt: TGCGCCAGCAGCCAGAGGACAGGGGCTGGAAACACCATATATTTT
cdr3_aa: CASSQRTGAGNTIYF

v_call: TRBV27
clone_size: .
j_call: TRBJ2-5
d_call: .
cdr3_nt: TGTGCCAGCAGCCCCGACAGGCAAGAGACCCAGTACTTC
cdr3_aa: CASSPDRQETQYF

v_call: TRBV5-5
clone_size: .
j_call: TRBJ1-2
d_call: .
cdr3_nt: TGTGCCAGCAGCTTTTTGGGGGAAAACTATGGCTACACCTTC
cdr3_aa: CASSFLGENYGYTF